This TCR beta chain comes out of a study of T cells in Graves' hyperthyroidism and ophthalmopathy (dated by TCRdb to between 2019 and 2020). At the level of the whole study: Peripheral blood was sampled at the time of initial diagnosis, prior to any treatment. The study also compared thyroid tissue and blood T-cell repertoires from more than five Graves' hyperthyroidism patients. A discovery cohort of roughly 100 patients, 43 with Graves' ophthalmopathy and 57 with stable Graves' hyperthyroidism, was used to find distinguishing TCR V-J signatures. Following sampling, methimazole starting at 30 mg daily was given to hyperthyroidism patients, and high-dose intravenous methylprednisolone was given to ophthalmopathy patients. The 85 to 100 discovery patients were randomly split 7:3 into training and test sets. Prospective prediction of ophthalmopathy was tested in an independent validation cohort of 18 to 20 hyperthyroidism patients and 17 patients who later progressed to ophthalmopathy. The paper reports TCR Vbeta CDR3 sequencing of fewer than 150 peripheral blood samples: around 45 ophthalmopathy, 70 to 85 hyperthyroidism and approximately 17 progressor patients. Broad study findings and their caveats: In validation, the model predicted progression to ophthalmopathy a median of roughly 6.5 months before onset, with over 55% sensitivity and roughly 73% specificity. Most expanded thyroid clonotypes (frequency above 0.001) were also detected in blood, a finding suggesting that blood repertoires may reflect thyroid immune responses. Sample size was not statistically predetermined, and investigators were not blinded to group allocation. In cross-validation, a model built on a 13 V-J signature told ophthalmopathy apart from stable hyperthyroidism with approximately 91% sensitivity and 81% to 82% specificity, and in testing the same model reached 80%/75%.

The TCR beta CDR3 regions were amplified from RNA transcripts. The TCR CDR3 was subjected to a first round of RT-PCR using the HTBI primer set and the Qiagen OneStep RT-PCR kit. Libraries were constructed in a second round of multiplex PCR, after which size selection and purification were carried out. Libraries were sequenced paired-end with 100 bp reads on an Illumina HiSeq2000. For the original study's pipeline: SOAPnuke was used to process the raw data, removing reads that contained adapters or uncalled bases, had a mean Phred below 15, or lacked an exact match to the constant primer or identifier. COPE v1.2.5 was used to merge the high-quality paired reads, and each unique nucleotide sequence was defined as a clonotype. Clonotypes were aligned to IMGT TRBV, TRBD and TRBJ reference segments using MiTCR v1.1. Only V-J combinations with frequency above 0.0001, covering about 99% of repertoires, were analysed. A TCS score was defined as the ratio of F50 (clonal expansion) to E x V (chaos), with BLOSUM62-based TCRdist applied between CDR3 peptides within each V-J. Welch's t-statistics and random forest reduced roughly 500 V-J features to fewer than 15, which were used in a naive Bayes classifier (R e1071). TCRdb reworked the public reads: Q25 trimming with fastp, MiXCR clone assembly, productive beta chains retained. Each entry merges the rows of one CDR3 protein and shows their most common DNA and genes. Here the V and J calls rest on TCRdb's processing, not on the authors' analysis. This sample lists about 530,000 distinct CDR3 sequences; roughly 15% were detected once. The ten largest clones capture roughly a sixth of the sample.

Ophthalmopathy patients had moderately to severely active disease, Clinical Activity Score of at least 3, NOSPECS grade of at least 4, and duration under 3 months. Any patient with an uncontrolled infection, another autoimmune disease, pregnancy or lactation was excluded. Diagnoses were established on the basis of clinical symptoms, serum thyroxine and TRAb, thyroid ultrasound, and orbital computed tomography. Ficoll-Paque density gradient centrifugation was used to isolate PBMCs from 9.5 to 10 ml of fresh peripheral blood. Total RNA was extracted using Trizol reagent, and RNA quality was assessed on an Agilent 2100 Bioanalyzer. A word on this clonotype: Which antigen it targets is not known. The input lacks base qualities; no much larger clone sits a single base away.

The sequenced sample was blood. The origin of this receptor is a woman aged 18-35 years with Graves' ophthalmopathy.

The nucleotides read TGCAGTGCTCGACAGGGTAGGAACACTGAAGCTTTCTTT. It codes for CSARQGRNTEAFF. In this chain, TRBV20-1 is recombined with TRBJ1-1, with 7 bases aligning to TRBD1. Taken from cysteine to phenylalanine, the CDR3 has 13 residues. Here the CDR3 DNA is all that survives: 39 bases in frame from base 1. For CDR1 and CDR2, the germline V gene (reference sequence) lists DFQATT and SNEGSKA. Trimming leaves V shorter by 5 bases and J shorter by 1 base, with the junction holding 4 bases beyond the gene matches.